The clone carrying this T cell receptor beta chain has a count of ten or more. The antigen is not known. These data originate in a study of T cells in Graves' hyperthyroidism and ophthalmopathy. The V gene's germline CDR1 is KGHDR and CDR2 SFDVKD. V lost 0 bases, J lost 2 bases, and 12 bases lay in between. There are 16 residues in the CDR3. Uncontrolled infections, other autoimmune diseases, pregnancy or lactation led to exclusion of patients. Study-level results: Stable hyperthyroidism was separated from ophthalmopathy by a model based on 13 V-J features. In blood, most of the thyroid clonotypes expanded above 0.001 were also present.

RNA transcripts provided the source from which TCR beta CDR3 regions were amplified. HTBI primers were the set used in a first-round RT-PCR of the TCR CDR3. TCRdb itself ran the multiplex PCR reads through MiXCR, one entry per CDR3 protein. The repertoire consists of some 370,000 distinct CDR3 sequences, with roughly 13% occurring once and the leading ten covering approximately 29%. Material: blood. V gene TRBV24-1 combines with J gene TRBJ2-5; possibly TRBD1 for D (7 bases). The TCR was taken from a man aged 45-65 years with Graves' ophthalmopathy. CDR3 DNA sequence: TGTGCCACCAGTGATTTGGGGGGGACAGCACAAGAGACCCAGTACTTC. Residues: CATSDLGGTAQETQYF.